A selection of T cell receptor beta chains follows, all from one sample in a study of T cells in localized non-small cell lung cancer. The method was immunoSEQ multiplex PCR; TCRdb's version includes in-frame clones alone and lacks a portion of them. The table includes nearly 2,000 clones, 20% to 30% detected once. The sample consisted of lung tumor tissue, taken before any cancer treatment. The receptors derive from a woman between 35 and 75 years old with stage II squamous cell lung carcinoma. CDR3s include the opening cysteine and the closing phenylalanine or tryptophan. Fields, in order: V gene, clone size, J gene, D gene, CDR3 DNA, CDR3 protein. The D gene is left open where the match is weak. Some rows have no size entry. The others give once, few or many, or a class for an expanded clone.

>TRBV12-5|few|TRBJ1-1|NA
TGTGCTATATACTCGAACACTGAAGCTTTCTTT
CAIYSNTEAFF
>TRBV28|NA|TRBJ1-5|NA
TGTGCCAGCAGTTTAGGGCCTTCGAGCCAGCATTTT
CASSLGPSSQHF
>TRBV5-1|NA|TRBJ2-7|NA
TGCGCCAGCAGTTCCGGGCCTACTAAAGAGGACCCCGAGCAGTACTTC
CASSSGPTKEDPEQYF
>TRBV23-1|medium-sized|TRBJ2-5|NA
TGCGCCAGCAGCCAAGTGGCTGGGGAGACCCAGTACTTC
CASSQVAGETQYF
>TRBV7-2|medium-sized|TRBJ1-2|NA
TGTGCCAGCAGCCCAGTCAGGGGAAATGGCTACACCTTC
CASSPVRGNGYTF
>TRBV11-3|medium-sized|TRBJ1-4|NA
TGTGCCAGCAGCTTCCCGCCGGACAGTAATGAAAAACTGTTTTTT
CASSFPPDSNEKLFF
>TRBV14|NA|TRBJ1-1|NA
TGTGCCAGCAGCCAACGAAGGGCCGGGACACATGAAGCTTTCTTT
CASSQRRAGTHEAFF
>TRBV11-3|few|TRBJ2-1|NA
TGTGCCAGCAGCCTCCTCGGTCTCGGCAATGAGCAGTTCTTC
CASSLLGLGNEQFF
>TRBV25-1|NA|TRBJ1-2|NA
TGTGCCAGCAGTCCACTTAATCTGTTCGACGGTAACTATGGCTACACCTTC
CASSPLNLFDGNYGYTF
>TRBV5-1|NA|TRBJ2-7|TRBD1
TGCGCCAGCAGCTTGGGGCCGGGACAGGGGGCGTCCGAGCAGTACTTC
CASSLGPGQGASEQYF
>TRBV19|once|TRBJ1-5|NA
TGTGCCAGTAGAGAAAGCAGTTACAATCAGCCCCAGCATTTT
CASRESSYNQPQHF
>TRBV9|medium-sized|TRBJ2-1|NA
TGTGCCAGCAGCGTAGCAGCTTCCTCTAATGAGCAGTTCTTC
CASSVAASSNEQFF
>TRBV9|few|TRBJ2-7|TRBD1
TGTGCCAGCAGCCCCTGGGGACAGGACGAGCAGTACTTC
CASSPWGQDEQYF
>TRBV28|NA|TRBJ1-2|TRBD1
TGTGCCAGCAGTAGTAACAGGGGGCTGACCTATGGCTACACCTTC
CASSSNRGLTYGYTF
>TRBV25-1|NA|TRBJ1-3|NA
TGTGCCAGCACGGATTCGTGGGGAAACACCATATATTTT
CASTDSWGNTIYF
>TRBV11-3|few|TRBJ2-1|TRBD2
TGTGCCAGCAGCCCGATACCACCTAGCGGGAGGTCGAGGAATGAGCAGTTCTTC
CASSPIPPSGRSRNEQFF